The 11 T cell receptor beta chains below were found in one sample sequenced in a study of blood T cell repertoires in COVID-19. Here immunoSEQ multiplex PCR was the method, and the copy in TCRdb shows in-frame clones only, minus some. Counted here are about 140,000 clones, 60% to 85% occurring once; the ten biggest clones make up 3.5% to 5.5%. Sequences were obtained from peripheral blood. The origin of the receptors is a woman of 80 years or more with active or convalescent COVID-19.

The chain employs TRBV7-2 and TRBJ2-5, with a tentative D call TRBD1 (6 bases). The CDR3 length is 15 residues. Germline CDR1 SGHTA, CDR2 FQGNSA. V lost 1 base and J 6 bases, leaving 15 bases between the germline ends. In DNA form, the CDR3 reads TGTGCCAGCAGCTTAGAACAGGGCAGGGGAAAGACCCAGTACTTC. It translates to CASSLEQGRGKTQYF.

V gene TRBV3-1 (or the pseudogene TRBV3-2) combines with J gene TRBJ1-2; 10 bases are a match to TRBD1. J was trimmed by 6 bases and V by 4 bases; bases with no gene match: 11. The CDR3 is 16 amino acids. Germline values: CDR1 LGHDT, CDR2 YNNKEL (reference sequence). The CDR3 loop is CASSPIPGQGRDGYTF. DNA for the CDR3: TGTGCCAGCAGCCCCATCCCGGGACAGGGGCGGGATGGCTACACCTTC.

This chain joins TRBV11-1 and TRBJ1-2; 7 nucleotides line up with TRBD1. This CDR3 has 14 residues. The V gene's germline CDR1 is SGHAT and CDR2 FQDESV (reference sequence). V was clipped by 5 bases and J by 3 bases; unmatched bases: 6. CDR3 nucleotides: TGTGCCAGCAGCCCCCCGGGACAGTACTATGGCTACACCTTC. Protein product: CASSPPGQYYGYTF.

This chain joins TRBV14 and TRBJ2-3; D is unclear. Trimming stripped 0 bases from V and 1 base from J, with 11 bases between. The germline V gene encodes CDR1 SGHDN and CDR2 FVKESK. CDR3 length: 16 amino acids. CDR3 amino acids: CASSQEAGLGTDTQYF. For the CDR3, the DNA is TGTGCCAGCAGCCAAGAGGCAGGCTTAGGCACAGATACGCAGTATTTT.

V usage is TRBV18 and J usage is TRBJ1-6; D is perhaps TRBD1 (6 bases). The germline gives CDR1 KGHSH, CDR2 LQKENI. Trimming stripped 2 bases from V and 6 bases from J, with 14 bases between. The CDR3 totals 16 residues. CDR3 coding DNA: TGTGCCAGCTCACCAAGGCGGACAGACAGTAATTCACCCCTCCACTTT. Translation gives CASSPRRTDSNSPLHF. Complete variable domain (other parts from reference TRBV18 and TRBJ1-6): NAGVMQNPRHLVRRRGQEARLRCSPMKGHSHVYWYRQLPEEGLKFMVYLQKENIIDESGMPKERFSAEFPKEGPSILRIQQVVRGDSAAYFCASSPRRTDSNSPLHFGNGTRLTVT.

The J gene is TRBJ2-7, the V gene TRBV7-2, with D possibly matching TRBD1 (6 bases). This CDR3 region has 14 residues. Germline CDR1 SGHTA, CDR2 FQGNSA. The V gene lost 4 bases and the J gene lost 1 base, with 11 bases spanning the gap. The DNA of the CDR3 is TGTGCCAGCAGCTGGCAAGGACAGTCCTACGAGCAGTACTTC. Translation: CASSWQGQSYEQYF.

This sequence joins TRBV6-5 and TRBJ1-1, with D uncertain. CDR3 length: 14 amino acids. The germline gives CDR1 MNHEY, CDR2 SVGAGI. Trimming removed 5 bases at V and 4 bases at J, with 14 bases between. In DNA, the CDR3 is TGTGCCAGCAGTATACGGGGAAGTAGCACTGAAGCTTTCTTT. This encodes CASSIRGSSTEAFF.

Only a few counts were recorded for this clone. The rearrangement uses TRBV30 and TRBJ1-3; no definite D call. The CDR3 has 15 residues. V lost 3 bases and J 3 bases, leaving 15 bases between the germline ends. Germline CDR1 GTSNPN, CDR2 SVGIG (reference sequence). CDR3 nucleotide sequence: TGTGCCTGGAGACCACGGAGGGTAGGTGGAAACACCATATATTTT. Protein product: CAWRPRRVGGNTIYF.

The chain combines TRBV19 with TRBJ2-3; 9 nucleotides align to TRBD1. This CDR3 comprises 14 residues. Germline CDR1 and CDR2: LNHDA and SQIVND (reference sequence). J gave up 4 bases and V 6 bases, and 5 bases lay outside the gene matches. DNA for the CDR3: TGTGCCAGTAGCACCCGACAGGGGGCAGATACGCAGTATTTT. This encodes CASSTRQGADTQYF.

This sequence joins TRBV12-3 or TRBV12-4 and TRBJ1-2; D is perhaps TRBD1 (5 bases). With 6 bases removed from V and 7 bases from J, the gap between germline ends came to 12 bases. The CDR3 has 12 residues. CDR3 sequence: CASRTGGAGYTF. CDR3 DNA sequence: TGTGCCAGCAGGACGGGAGGGGCTGGCTACACCTTC.

The V call is TRBV10-3, the J call TRBJ1-5; 9 nucleotides match TRBD1. J gave up 2 bases and V 0 bases, and 8 bases lay outside the gene matches. The CDR3 consists of 18 residues. The germline V gene has CDR1 ENHRY and CDR2 SYGVKD. CDR3 in DNA: TGTGCCATCAGTGAGTCAGGGACAGGGAAGGGTGGCAATCAGCCCCAGCATTTT. Translation: CAISESGTGKGGNQPQHF.